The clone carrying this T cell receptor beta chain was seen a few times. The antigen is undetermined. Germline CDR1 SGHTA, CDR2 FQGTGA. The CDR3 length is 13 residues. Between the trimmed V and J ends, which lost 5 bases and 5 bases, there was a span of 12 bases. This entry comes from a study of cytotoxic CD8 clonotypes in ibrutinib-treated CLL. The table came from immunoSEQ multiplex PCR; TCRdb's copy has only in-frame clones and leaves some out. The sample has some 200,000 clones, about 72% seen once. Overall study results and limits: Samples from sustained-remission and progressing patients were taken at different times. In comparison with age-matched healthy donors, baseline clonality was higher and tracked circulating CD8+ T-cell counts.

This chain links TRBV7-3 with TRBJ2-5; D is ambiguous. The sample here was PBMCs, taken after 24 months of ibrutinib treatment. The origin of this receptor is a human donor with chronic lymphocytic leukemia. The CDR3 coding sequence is TGTGCCAGCAGCAATGGAGTTGGGGAGACCCAGTACTTC. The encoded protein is CASSNGVGETQYF.